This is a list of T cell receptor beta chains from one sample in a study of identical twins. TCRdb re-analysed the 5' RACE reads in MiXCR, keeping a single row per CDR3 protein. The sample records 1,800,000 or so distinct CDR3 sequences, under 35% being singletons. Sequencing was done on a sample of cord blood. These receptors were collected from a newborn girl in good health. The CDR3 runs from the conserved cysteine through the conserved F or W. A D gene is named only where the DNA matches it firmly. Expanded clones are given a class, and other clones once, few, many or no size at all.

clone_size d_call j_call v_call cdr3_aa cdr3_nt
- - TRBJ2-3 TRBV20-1 CSARDPGHRTDTQYF TGCAGTGCTAGAGATCCTGGGCACCGCACAGATACGCAGTATTTT
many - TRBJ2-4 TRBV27 CASSLRGAKNIQYF TGTGCCAGCAGCTTACGGGGGGCGAAAAACATTCAGTACTTC
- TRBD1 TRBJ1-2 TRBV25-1 CASSESGTGPYGYTF TGTGCCAGCAGTGAATCCGGGACAGGGCCCTATGGCTACACCTTC
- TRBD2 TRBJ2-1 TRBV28 CASSDSPGLARNEQFF TGTGCCAGCAGTGACTCCCCGGGACTAGCGCGCAATGAGCAGTTCTTC
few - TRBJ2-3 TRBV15 CATTRRSRDTQYF TGTGCCACCACCCGAAGGTCTAGGGATACGCAGTATTTT
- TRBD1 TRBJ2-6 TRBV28 CASSLVFADRDRASGANVLTF TGTGCCAGCAGTTTAGTTTTTGCCGACCGGGACAGGGCCTCTGGGGCCAACGTCCTGACTTTC
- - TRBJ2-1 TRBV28 CASSEINGSYNEQFF TGTGCCAGCAGCGAAATAAACGGCTCCTACAATGAGCAGTTCTTC
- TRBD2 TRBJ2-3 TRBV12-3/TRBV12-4 CASSRGQRGGADTQYF TGTGCCAGCAGTCGCGGTCAGCGGGGGGGCGCAGATACGCAGTATTTT
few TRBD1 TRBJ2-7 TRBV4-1 CASSQELGVGTGYEQYF TGCGCCAGCAGCCAAGAATTGGGTGTGGGGACAGGCTACGAGCAGTACTTC
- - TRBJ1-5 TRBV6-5 CASSYFAGHFNQPQHF TGTGCCAGCAGTTACTTCGCGGGACACTTCAATCAGCCCCAGCATTTT
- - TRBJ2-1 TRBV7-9 CASSAELKETQFF TGTGCCAGCAGCGCCGAACTAAAAGAGACCCAGTTCTTC
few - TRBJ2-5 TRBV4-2 CASSQDSSGTQYF TGTGCCAGCAGCCAAGATTCGAGTGGGACCCAGTACTTC
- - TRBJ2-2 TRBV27 CASSPILVTHNTGELFF TGTGCCAGCAGCCCTATATTGGTTACTCATAACACCGGGGAGCTGTTTTTT
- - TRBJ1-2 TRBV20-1 CSAREGPLGANYGYTF TGCAGTGCTAGAGAAGGACCCCTTGGGGCTAACTATGGCTACACCTTC
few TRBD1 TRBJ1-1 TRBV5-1 CASRPIKMNGQGANTEAFF TGCGCCAGCAGACCAATAAAGATGAACGGACAGGGGGCGAACACTGAAGCTTTCTTT
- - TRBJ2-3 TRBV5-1 CASSALGDTDTQYF TGCGCCAGCTCAGCGTTGGGGGACACAGATACGCAGTATTTT
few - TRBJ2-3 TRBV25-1 CASASQATDTQYF TGTGCCAGCGCTTCACAGGCCACAGATACGCAGTATTTT
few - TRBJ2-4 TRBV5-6 CASSPRDQAKNIQYF TGTGCCAGCAGCCCTCGTGACCAAGCCAAAAACATTCAGTACTTC
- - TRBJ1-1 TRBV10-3 CAISPPGGAEAFF TGTGCCATCAGTCCCCCCGGGGGGGCTGAAGCTTTCTTT
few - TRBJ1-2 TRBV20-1 CSAMGTNYGYTF TGCAGTGCTATGGGGACTAACTATGGCTACACCTTC
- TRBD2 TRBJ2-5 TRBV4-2 CASSQEAGGRETQYF TGTGCCAGCAGCCAAGAAGCGGGGGGGCGAGAGACCCAGTACTTC
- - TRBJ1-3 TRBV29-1 CSFSRGAAGNTIYF TGCAGCTTCTCGAGGGGGGCAGCTGGAAACACCATATATTTT
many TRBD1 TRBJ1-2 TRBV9 CASSPETGGNYGYTF TGTGCCAGCAGCCCGGAGACAGGGGGTAACTATGGCTACACCTTC
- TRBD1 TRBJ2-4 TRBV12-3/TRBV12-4 CASSWSRDRGNIQYF TGTGCCAGCAGTTGGTCCCGGGACAGGGGAAACATTCAGTACTTC
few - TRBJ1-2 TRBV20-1 CSAMRPGPGAYGYTF TGCAGTGCTATGCGGCCGGGTCCTGGGGCCTATGGCTACACCTTC
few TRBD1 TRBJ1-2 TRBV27 CASSSRDRGNGYTF TGTGCCAGCAGTTCCCGGGACAGGGGGAATGGCTACACCTTC
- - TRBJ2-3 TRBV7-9 CASSLDLREDTDTQYF TGTGCCAGCAGCTTAGATCTCAGGGAAGACACAGATACGCAGTATTTT
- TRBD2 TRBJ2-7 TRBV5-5 CASSLLGGLDEQYF TGTGCCAGCAGCTTGCTAGGGGGACTAGACGAGCAGTACTTC
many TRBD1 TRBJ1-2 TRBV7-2 CASSFRTGDGYTF TGTGCCAGCAGCTTCCGGACAGGGGATGGCTACACCTTC
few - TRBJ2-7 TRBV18 CASSRGVPSYEQYF TGTGCCAGCTCACGAGGGGTCCCCTCCTACGAGCAGTACTTC
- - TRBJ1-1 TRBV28 CASTKGQPNTEAFF TGTGCCAGCACTAAGGGACAACCGAACACTGAAGCTTTCTTT
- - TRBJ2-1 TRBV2 CASSEIQGSYNEQFF TGTGCCAGCAGTGAAATCCAGGGGTCCTACAATGAGCAGTTCTTC
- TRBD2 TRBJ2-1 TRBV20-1 CSASGLAALSVGQFF TGCAGTGCCTCGGGACTAGCGGCCCTAAGTGTAGGGCAGTTCTTC
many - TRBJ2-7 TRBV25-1 CASSEYFRAEQYF TGTGCCAGCAGTGAATATTTTAGAGCCGAGCAGTACTTC
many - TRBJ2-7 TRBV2 CASSNRALRYEQYF TGTGCCAGCAGCAACAGGGCTTTACGATACGAGCAGTACTTC
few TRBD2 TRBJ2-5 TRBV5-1 CASSIWTSGGQETQYF TGCGCCAGCAGCATTTGGACTAGCGGGGGCCAAGAGACCCAGTACTTC
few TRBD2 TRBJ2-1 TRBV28 CASSFAGGDEQFF TGTGCCAGCAGTTTTGCGGGGGGCGATGAGCAGTTCTTC
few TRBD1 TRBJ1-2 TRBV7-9 CASSPIGTGTNYGYTF TGTGCCAGCAGCCCCATCGGGACAGGAACTAACTATGGCTACACCTTC
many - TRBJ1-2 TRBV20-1 CSARGGNYGYTF TGCAGTGCTAGAGGGGGCAACTATGGCTACACCTTC
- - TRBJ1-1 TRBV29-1 CSVERLGAEAFF TGCAGCGTTGAGAGGCTAGGGGCTGAAGCTTTCTTT
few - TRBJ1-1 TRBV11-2 CASSPRLDTEAFF TGTGCCAGCAGCCCTAGGCTGGACACTGAAGCTTTCTTT
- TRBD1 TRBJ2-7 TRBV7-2 CASSLSWDRGLYEQYF TGTGCCAGCAGCTTAAGTTGGGACAGGGGGCTTTACGAGCAGTACTTC
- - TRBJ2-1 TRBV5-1 CVSSENSRASYYNEQFF TGCGTCAGCAGCGAAAACTCTCGGGCTAGCTACTACAATGAGCAGTTCTTC
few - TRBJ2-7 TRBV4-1 CASSPQLAGYEQYF TGCGCCAGCAGCCCCCAGCTCGCTGGCTACGAGCAGTACTTC
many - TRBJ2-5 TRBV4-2 CASSQEATTLGQETQYF TGTGCCAGCAGCCAAGAGGCGACCACTTTGGGGCAAGAGACCCAGTACTTC
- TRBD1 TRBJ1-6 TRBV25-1 CASRAPGTEGSPLHF TGTGCCAGCAGAGCCCCGGGGACAGAAGGTTCACCCCTCCACTTT
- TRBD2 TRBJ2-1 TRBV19 CASSIQASGMDEQFF TGTGCCAGTAGTATACAGGCTAGCGGGATGGATGAGCAGTTCTTC
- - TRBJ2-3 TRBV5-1 CASSLEQLGRDTQYF TGCGCCAGCAGCTTGGAGCAGCTAGGGAGAGATACGCAGTATTTT
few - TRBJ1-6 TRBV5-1 CASSAGENSPLHF TGCGCCAGCAGCGCGGGGGAAAATTCACCCCTCCACTTT
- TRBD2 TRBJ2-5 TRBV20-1 CSARIAGRKETQYF TGCAGTGCTAGAATAGCGGGGCGAAAAGAGACCCAGTACTTC
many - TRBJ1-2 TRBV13 CASSLSVRLNYGYTF TGTGCCAGCAGCTTATCAGTACGACTGAACTATGGCTACACCTTC
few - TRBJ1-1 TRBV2 CASTSPTGTEAFF TGTGCCAGCACCTCACCCACGGGGACTGAAGCTTTCTTT
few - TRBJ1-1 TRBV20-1 CSASSSVGDREAFF TGCAGTGCTAGTAGTTCGGTGGGGGATCGGGAAGCTTTCTTT